Presented here are 18 T cell receptor beta chains from one specimen sequenced in a study of response to subunit inactivated influenza vaccine. Each CDR3 protein is one row after TCRdb ran MiXCR on the RT-PCR reads. The repertoire holds roughly 500,000 distinct CDR3 sequences, with 20% to 25% as singletons. These data also featured in a second study, about T cells expressing NK-cell markers. That paper notes: For TCR beta, cDNA was produced by 5'RACE template switching with UMIs.

The specimen was CD4+ T cells sorted from PBMCs, collected roughly 13 days after vaccination. The source of these receptors is a man between 50 and 59 years old who received an inactivated influenza vaccine.

This clonotype appeared a few times. CDR3 sequence: CASSLSQGQETQYF. The CDR3 region has the DNA TGCGCCAGCAGCCTTTCTCAGGGACAAGAGACCCAGTACTTC. The chain uses TRBV5-1 and TRBJ2-5; the D gene is possibly TRBD1 (5 bases). The germline gives CDR1 SGHRS, CDR2 YFSETQ. V lost 4 bases and J 2 bases, leaving 12 bases between the germline ends. The CDR3 totals 14 residues.

This clonotype was recorded many times. This chain links TRBV5-5 with TRBJ1-5; perhaps TRBD1 as D (6 bases). Between the trimmed V and J ends, which lost 4 bases and 6 bases, there was a span of 17 bases. The germline V gene encodes CDR1 SGHKS and CDR2 YYEKEE (reference sequence). This CDR3 is 15 amino acids long. In nucleotides, the CDR3 is TGTGCCAGCAGCACAAATACAGGGTACGGTCAGCCCCAGCATTTT. Translation: CASSTNTGYGQPQHF.

The V gene is TRBV2, the J gene TRBJ1-2, with D tentatively TRBD1 (6 bases). Germline-derived CDR1 and CDR2 are SNHLY and FYNNEI. Trimming left V 6 bases short and J 7 bases short, with 15 bases between. This CDR3 is 13 amino acids long. In DNA form, the CDR3 reads TGTGCCAGCAGCGCGGGGGGCCTTGGTGGCTACACCTTC. Protein: CASSAGGLGGYTF. Based on the CDR3 plus reference TRBV2 and TRBJ1-2, the full variable domain is EPEVTQTPSHQVTQMGQEVILRCVPISNHLYFYWYRQILGQKVEFLVSFYNNEISEKSEIFDDQFSVERPDGSNFTLKIRSTKLEDSAMYFCASSAGGLGGYTFGSGTRLTVV.

V usage is TRBV18 and J usage is TRBJ2-7; 7 bases align to TRBD1. The V and J ends lost 6 bases and 12 bases, in that order; junction bases with no gene match: 11. The CDR3 contains 12 residues. The V gene's germline CDR1 is KGHSH and CDR2 LQKENI. Written as DNA, the CDR3 is TGTGCCAGCTCCACCGGGACAGACATAATGTACTTC. Its protein is CASSTGTDIMYF.

This chain links TRBV6-1 with TRBJ1-6, with D possibly TRBD1 on 6 matching bases. The V end was cut by 8 bases, the J end by 8 bases, with 13 bases between. The CDR3 spans 13 residues. The germline V gene has CDR1 MNHNS and CDR2 SASEGT. In DNA, the CDR3 is TGTGCCAGCCGGGAACAGGGCGATTCACCCCTCCACTTT. Translated, it gives CASREQGDSPLHF.

This rearrangement joins TRBV3-1 to TRBJ1-3, with D maybe TRBD1 (6 bases). The CDR3 covers 15 residues. V was shortened by 1 base and J by 3 bases, with 10 bases between the two germline ends. Germline V gene sequence: CDR1 LGHDT, CDR2 YNNKEL (reference sequence). The CDR3 nucleotides are TGTGCCAGCAGCCAAGTGCGGGGGCATGGAAACACCATATATTTT. Protein sequence: CASSQVRGHGNTIYF.

The rearrangement links TRBV20-1 to TRBJ2-5; possibly TRBD1 for D (5 bases). Trimming pared 6 bases from V and 4 bases from J, leaving 12 bases between. Germline CDR1 DFQATT, CDR2 SNEGSKA (reference sequence). This CDR3 is 12 amino acids long. CDR3 in amino acids: CSARVVRETQYF. CDR3 bases: TGCAGTGCCAGGGTAGTGAGAGAGACCCAGTACTTC.

This clonotype turned up a few times. The rearrangement uses TRBV6-1 and TRBJ2-3; 7 bases fit TRBD2. V was pared by 5 bases and J by 0 bases, with 5 bases of the junction left unmatched. Germline loops: CDR1 MNHNS, CDR2 SASEGT. The CDR3 is 15 residues long. CDR3 DNA: TGTGCCAGCAGTCGCTCAGCGGGAAGCACAGATACGCAGTATTTT. It yields the protein CASSRSAGSTDTQYF.

The chain recombines TRBV12-3 or TRBV12-4 with TRBJ1-2, with unresolved D. With 2 bases removed from V and 0 bases from J, the gap between germline ends came to 10 bases. The CDR3 loop spans 15 amino acids. The CDR3 is CASSLNGRTNYGYTF. In DNA form, the CDR3 reads TGTGCCAGCAGTTTAAACGGCCGTACTAACTATGGCTACACCTTC.

The CDR3 region is CSARMGSRETQYF. The CDR3 nucleotides read TGCAGTGCTAGAATGGGTTCGCGGGAGACCCAGTACTTC. V is TRBV20-1 and J is TRBJ2-5; no clear D gene. The CDR3 length is 13 residues. The germline V gene has CDR1 DFQATT and CDR2 SNEGSKA (reference sequence). The ends were cut back, 2 bases at V and 5 bases at J, with 12 bases in the middle.

V and J are TRBV5-1 and TRBJ2-7; a weak D match, TRBD2 (6 bases). The V end lost 2 bases, the J end lost 3 bases, and 12 bases lay between the germline ends. Per the germline V gene, CDR1 is SGHRS and CDR2 is YFSETQ. The CDR3 runs to 14 residues. The CDR3 DNA is TGCGCCAGCAGCTTAATGCCGACTAGCTACGAGCAGTACTTC. As protein: CASSLMPTSYEQYF.

The CDR3 region has the DNA TGTGCCAGCAGCCTCTCGACAGGGAGTGGCTACGAGCAGTACTTC. Translating it yields CASSLSTGSGYEQYF. This chain joins TRBV7-9 and TRBJ2-7; TRBD1 aligns across 7 bases. CDR3 size: 15 residues. Germline loops: CDR1 SEHNR, CDR2 FQNEAQ (reference sequence). The trim removed 5 bases at V and 3 bases at J, leaving 10 bases unmatched.

Comments on this clonotype: Since a much larger clone is just one base distant, this may be a read error. J is TRBJ2-5 and V is TRBV4-1; D is tentatively TRBD1 or TRBD2 (5 bases each). Judging by the DNA end, TRBJ2-1 fits better; the J call may be wrong. The CDR3 length is 15 residues. Germline V lookup: CDR1 MGHRA, CDR2 YSYEKL. As DNA, the CDR3 is TGCGCCAGCAGCCAAGTCGGGGCAGGGAGAGAGACCCAGTTCTTC. It specifies CASSQVGAGRETQFF.

This chain links TRBV5-1 with TRBJ1-2; 8 bases match TRBD1. CDR3 size: 13 residues. Trimming removed 5 bases from V and 8 bases from J; junction bases left unmatched: 8. Germline CDR1 and CDR2: SGHRS and YFSETQ. The CDR3 DNA reads as TGCGCCAGCAGGGGATCAGGGGGCGAAGGCTACACCTTC. Protein product: CASRGSGGEGYTF.

V and J are TRBV20-1 and TRBJ2-3; 10 bases agree with TRBD1. CDR1 and CDR2 (germline): DFQATT, SNEGSKA (reference sequence). The trim removed 6 bases at V and 5 bases at J, leaving 8 bases unmatched. CDR3 size: 14 residues. The CDR3 protein is CSAHDRGREDTQYF. In nucleotides, the CDR3 is TGCAGTGCACACGACAGGGGGCGAGAAGATACGCAGTATTTT.

This clonotype was detected a few times. The chain links TRBV20-1 to TRBJ2-7; D gene uncertain. The V gene lost 0 bases and the J gene lost 2 bases, with 20 bases spanning the gap. Germline CDR1 reads DFQATT; CDR2 reads SNEGSKA (reference sequence). The CDR3 is made up of 17 amino acids. CDR3 in DNA: TGCAGTGCTAGAGATCTCCGGAGTAGTTCCAACACCTACGAGCAGTACTTC. It yields the protein CSARDLRSSSNTYEQYF.

V usage is TRBV20-1 and J usage is TRBJ2-7, with D unclear. Germline-derived CDR1 and CDR2 are DFQATT and SNEGSKA (reference sequence). This CDR3 comprises 13 residues. V was clipped by 3 bases and J by 0 bases, with 9 bases between them. CDR3: CSARGQSSYEQYF. CDR3 sequence (DNA): TGCAGTGCTAGGGGCCAGAGCTCCTACGAGCAGTACTTC.

This clonotype has only a few counts. The chain links TRBV28 to TRBJ2-1, with 9 bases identical to TRBD2. Germline V gene lookup returns CDR1 MDHEN and CDR2 SYDVKM. Trimming at V came to 2 bases and at J to 8 bases, leaving 7 bases not matched to a gene. The CDR3 is made up of 15 amino acids. The CDR3 DNA reads as TGTGCCAGCAGTTTAGGGGGTAGCGGGAGCTATGAGCAGTTCTTC. Its protein is CASSLGGSGSYEQFF. Full variable domain (outside the CDR3, taken from reference TRBV28 and TRBJ2-1): DVKVTQSSRYLVKRTGEKVFLECVQDMDHENMFWYRQDPGLGLRLIYFSYDVKMKEKGDIPEGYSVSREKKERFSLILESASTNQTSMYLCASSLGGSGSYEQFFGPGTRLTVL.